The present entry profiles one TCR beta chain with its context. The data are from a study of T-cell reconstitution after alpha-beta-depleted transplantation in children. V shed 0 bases and J shed 5 bases, with 11 bases lying between them. The CDR3 length is 14 residues. Germline CDR1 and CDR2: SGHRS and YFSETQ. This sample's TCRbeta library carried unique molecular identifier barcodes. MiXCR, applied by TCRdb to the PCR reads, yields one record per CDR3 protein. Seen here are 200,000 to 250,000 distinct CDR3 sequences, around 9.5% observed once, and the top ten hold approximately 5.9%. The chain carries TRBV5-1 and TRBJ1-1, with D perhaps matching TRBD1 (6 bases). The sequencing used PBMCs from the stem cell graft donor, collected from the stem cell graft. This TCR was recovered from a human donor who donated a stem cell graft to a child with acute lymphoblastic leukemia. The CDR3 sequence: CASSLVAGETEAFF. The DNA of the CDR3 is TGCGCCAGCAGCTTGGTGGCAGGGGAGACTGAAGCTTTCTTT.